This T cell receptor beta chain was found in a study of T cell changes during pregnancy in multiple sclerosis. CDR3 length equals 14 residues. CDR1 and CDR2 (germline): SGDLS, YYNGEE. V lost 0 bases and J lost 1, with 7 bases in between. Libraries were prepared by immunoSEQ multiplex PCR; TCRdb keeps only in-frame clonotypes and omits some of them. The table lists 65,000 to 95,000 clones, 70% to 90% of them singletons. The V and J genes are TRBV9 and TRBJ1-1; perhaps TRBD1 as D (5 bases). The receptor's source is a female donor with multiple sclerosis, enrolled in a pregnancy study. This sample comprised peripheral blood, obtained before pregnancy. CDR3 sequence reads: CASSVAGWNTEAFF. The CDR3 DNA sequence: TGTGCCAGCAGCGTAGCAGGGTGGAACACTGAAGCTTTCTTT.